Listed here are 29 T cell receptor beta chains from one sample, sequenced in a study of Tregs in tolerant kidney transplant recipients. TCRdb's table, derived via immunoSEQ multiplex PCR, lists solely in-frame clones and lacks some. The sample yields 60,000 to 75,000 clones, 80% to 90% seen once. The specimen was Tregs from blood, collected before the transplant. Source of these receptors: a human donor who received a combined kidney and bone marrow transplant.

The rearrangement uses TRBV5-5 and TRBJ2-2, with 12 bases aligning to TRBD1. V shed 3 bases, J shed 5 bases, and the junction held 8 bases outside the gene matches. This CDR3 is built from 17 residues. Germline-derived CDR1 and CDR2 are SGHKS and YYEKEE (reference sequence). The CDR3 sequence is CASSSMGQGAKTGELFF. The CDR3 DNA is TGTGCCAGCAGCTCGATGGGACAGGGGGCAAAAACCGGGGAGCTGTTTTTT. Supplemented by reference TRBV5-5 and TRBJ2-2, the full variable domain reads DAGVTQSPTHLIKTRGQQVTLRCSPISGHKSVSWYQQVLGQGPQFIFQYYEKEERGRGNFPDRFSARQFPNYSSELNVNALLLGDSALYLCASSSMGQGAKTGELFFGEGSRLTVL.

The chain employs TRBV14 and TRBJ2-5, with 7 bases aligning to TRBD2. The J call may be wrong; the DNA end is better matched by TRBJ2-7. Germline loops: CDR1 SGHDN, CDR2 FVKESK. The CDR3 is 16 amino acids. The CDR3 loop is CASSQEGTGDYYEQYF. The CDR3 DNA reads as TGTGCCAGCAGCCAAGAGGGCACGGGGGACTACTACGAGCAGTACTTC.

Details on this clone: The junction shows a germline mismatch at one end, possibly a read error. The CDR3 loop is CASSPLGNTEAFF. The DNA of the CDR3 is TGTGCCAGCTCCCCACTGGGGAACACTGAAGCTTTCTTT. The chain employs TRBV18 and TRBJ1-1; no reliable D call. This CDR3 has 13 amino acids. Germline V gene lookup returns CDR1 KGHSH and CDR2 LQKENI.

CDR3 amino acids: CSVAMAEQFF. As DNA, the CDR3 is TGCAGCGTTGCCATGGCTGAGCAGTTCTTC. This chain joins TRBV29-1 and TRBJ2-1; D call uncertain. This CDR3 is 10 amino acids long. From germline, CDR1 is SQVTM and CDR2 ANQGSEA. V lost 4 bases to trimming and J lost 9 bases, with 7 bases between them.

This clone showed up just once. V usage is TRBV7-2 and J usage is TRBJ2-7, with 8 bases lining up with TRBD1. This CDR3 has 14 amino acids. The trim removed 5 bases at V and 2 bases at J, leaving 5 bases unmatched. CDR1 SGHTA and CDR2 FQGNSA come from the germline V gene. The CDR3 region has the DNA TGTGCCAGCAGCCGATCGGGACAGGCCTACGAGCAGTACTTC. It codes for CASSRSGQAYEQYF.

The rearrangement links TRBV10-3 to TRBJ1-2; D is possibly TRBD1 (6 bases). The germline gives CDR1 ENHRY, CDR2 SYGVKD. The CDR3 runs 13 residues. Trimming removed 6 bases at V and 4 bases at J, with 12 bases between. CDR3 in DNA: TGTGCCATCAGGGGGAGGGGGGCCTATGGCTACACCTTC. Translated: CAIRGRGAYGYTF.

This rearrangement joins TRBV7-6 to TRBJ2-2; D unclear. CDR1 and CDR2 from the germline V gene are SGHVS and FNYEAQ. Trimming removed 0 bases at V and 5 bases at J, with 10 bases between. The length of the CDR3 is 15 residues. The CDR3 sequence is CASSLARVSTGELFF. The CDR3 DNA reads TGTGCCAGCAGCTTAGCCCGCGTTTCTACCGGGGAGCTGTTTTTT. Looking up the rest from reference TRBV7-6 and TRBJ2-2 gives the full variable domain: GAGVSQSPRYKVTKRGQDVALRCDPISGHVSLYWYRQALGQGPEFLTYFNYEAQQDKSGLPNDRFSAERPEGSISTLTIQRTEQRDSAMYRCASSLARVSTGELFFGEGSRLTVL.

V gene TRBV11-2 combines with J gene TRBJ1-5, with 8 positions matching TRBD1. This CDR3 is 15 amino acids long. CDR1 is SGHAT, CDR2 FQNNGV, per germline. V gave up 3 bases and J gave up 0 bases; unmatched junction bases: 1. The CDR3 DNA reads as TGTGCCAGCAGCTTGGACAGGGTTAGCAATCAGCCCCAGCATTTT. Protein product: CASSLDRVSNQPQHF.

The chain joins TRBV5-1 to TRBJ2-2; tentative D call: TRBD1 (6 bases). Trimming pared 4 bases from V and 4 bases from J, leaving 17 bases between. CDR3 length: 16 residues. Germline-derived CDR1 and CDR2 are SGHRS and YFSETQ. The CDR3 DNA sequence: TGCGCCAGCAGCGGGAAGGATGGACAGATCACCGGGGAGCTGTTTTTT. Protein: CASSGKDGQITGELFF.

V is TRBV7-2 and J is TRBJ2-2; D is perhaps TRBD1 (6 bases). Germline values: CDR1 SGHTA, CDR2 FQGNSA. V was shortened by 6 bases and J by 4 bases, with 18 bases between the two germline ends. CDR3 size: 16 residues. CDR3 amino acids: CASRRAGDVGTGELFF. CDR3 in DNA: TGTGCCAGCAGGAGAGCAGGGGACGTGGGCACCGGGGAGCTGTTTTTT.

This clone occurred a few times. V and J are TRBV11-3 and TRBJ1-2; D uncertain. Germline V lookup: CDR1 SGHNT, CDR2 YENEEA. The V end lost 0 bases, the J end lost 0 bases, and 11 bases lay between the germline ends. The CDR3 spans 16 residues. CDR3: CASSLDFSDSNYGYTF. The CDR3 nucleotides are TGTGCCAGCAGCTTAGATTTTTCGGATTCTAACTATGGCTACACCTTC.

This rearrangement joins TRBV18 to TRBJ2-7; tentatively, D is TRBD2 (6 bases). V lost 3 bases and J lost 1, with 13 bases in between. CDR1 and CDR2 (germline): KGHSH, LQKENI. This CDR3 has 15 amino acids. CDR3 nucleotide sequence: TGTGCCAGCTCACCCGTCGGGACTGGATCCTACGAGCAGTACTTC. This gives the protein CASSPVGTGSYEQYF.

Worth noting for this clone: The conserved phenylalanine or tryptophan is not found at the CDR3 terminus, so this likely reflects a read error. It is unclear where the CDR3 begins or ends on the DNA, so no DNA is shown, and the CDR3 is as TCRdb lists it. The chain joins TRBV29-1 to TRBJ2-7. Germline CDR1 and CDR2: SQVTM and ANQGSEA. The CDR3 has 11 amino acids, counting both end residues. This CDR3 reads CSVEDGKAVYL.

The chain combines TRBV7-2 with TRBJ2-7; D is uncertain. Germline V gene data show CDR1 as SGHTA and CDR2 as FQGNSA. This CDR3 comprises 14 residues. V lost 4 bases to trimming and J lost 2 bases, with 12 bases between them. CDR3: CASSYLGPAYEQYF. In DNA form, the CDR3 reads TGTGCCAGCAGCTACCTAGGACCGGCCTACGAGCAGTACTTC.

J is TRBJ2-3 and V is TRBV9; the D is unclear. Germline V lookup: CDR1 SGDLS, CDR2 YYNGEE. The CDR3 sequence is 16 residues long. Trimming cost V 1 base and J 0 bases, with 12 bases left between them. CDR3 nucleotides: TGTGCCAGCAGCGTATATTCCGGCCGTAGCACAGATACGCAGTATTTT. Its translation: CASSVYSGRSTDTQYF.

CDR3 in DNA: TGTGCCACCAGCGAGCTTTTCGGGGGACCGATCCAAGAGACCCAGTACTTC. Its protein is CATSELFGGPIQETQYF. This rearrangement joins TRBV15 to TRBJ2-5, with D possibly being TRBD2 (6 bases). V was cut by 5 bases and J by 1 base, with 20 bases left in between. This CDR3 contains 17 residues. Germline V CDR1 and CDR2: LNHNV, YYDKDF (reference sequence).

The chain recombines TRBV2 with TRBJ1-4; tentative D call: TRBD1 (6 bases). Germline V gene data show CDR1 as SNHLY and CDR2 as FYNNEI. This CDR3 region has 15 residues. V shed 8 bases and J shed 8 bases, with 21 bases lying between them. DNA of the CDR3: TGTGCCAGCGCCTCCGAGGGGGGGTCCAACGAAAAACTGTTTTTT. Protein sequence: CASASEGGSNEKLFF.

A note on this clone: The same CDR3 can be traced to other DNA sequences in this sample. The CDR3 sequence is CASSPPGALAYEQYF. CDR3 nucleotides: TGTGCCAGCTCACCTCCGGGCGCCCTCGCCTACGAGCAGTACTTC. The gene calls are TRBV18 and TRBJ2-7; D call uncertain. This CDR3 comprises 15 residues. Trimming took off 3 bases at V and 2 bases at J, with 14 bases between the two ends. Germline lookup yields CDR1 KGHSH and CDR2 LQKENI.

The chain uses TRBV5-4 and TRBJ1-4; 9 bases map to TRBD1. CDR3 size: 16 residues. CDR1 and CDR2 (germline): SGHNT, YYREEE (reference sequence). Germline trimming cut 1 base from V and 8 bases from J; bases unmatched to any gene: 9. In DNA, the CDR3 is TGTGCCAGCAGCTTGTATTCCGGGACAGGGCGGGAAAAACTGTTTTTT. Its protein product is CASSLYSGTGREKLFF. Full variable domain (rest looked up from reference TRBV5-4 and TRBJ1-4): ETGVTQSPTHLIKTRGQQVTLRCSSQSGHNTVSWYQQALGQGPQFIFQYYREEENGRGNFPPRFSGLQFPNYSSELNVNALELDDSALYLCASSLYSGTGREKLFFGSGTQLSVL.

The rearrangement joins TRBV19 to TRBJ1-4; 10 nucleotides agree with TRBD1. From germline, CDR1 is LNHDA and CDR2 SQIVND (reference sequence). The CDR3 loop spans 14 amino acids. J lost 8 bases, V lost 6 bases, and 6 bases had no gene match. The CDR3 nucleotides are TGTGCCAGTAGCCGACAGGGGGCATGGGAAAAACTGTTTTTT. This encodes CASSRQGAWEKLFF.

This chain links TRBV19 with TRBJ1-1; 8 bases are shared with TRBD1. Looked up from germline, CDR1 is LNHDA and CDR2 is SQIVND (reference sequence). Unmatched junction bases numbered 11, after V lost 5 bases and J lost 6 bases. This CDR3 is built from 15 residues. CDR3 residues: CASSPTLGQGPEAFF. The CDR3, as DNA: TGTGCCAGTAGTCCAACCCTAGGACAGGGCCCTGAAGCTTTCTTT.

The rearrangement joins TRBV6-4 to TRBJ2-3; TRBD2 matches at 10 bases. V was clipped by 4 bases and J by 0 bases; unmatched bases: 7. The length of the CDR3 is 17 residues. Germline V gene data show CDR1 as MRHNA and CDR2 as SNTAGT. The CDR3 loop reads CASSVAGGASSTDTQYF. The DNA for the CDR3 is TGTGCCAGCAGTGTAGCGGGGGGTGCCTCTAGCACAGATACGCAGTATTTT.

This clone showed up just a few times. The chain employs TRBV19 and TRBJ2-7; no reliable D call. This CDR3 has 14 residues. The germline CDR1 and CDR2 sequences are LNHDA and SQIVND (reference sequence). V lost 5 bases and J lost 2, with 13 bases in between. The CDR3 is CASSAGRLAYEQYF. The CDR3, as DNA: TGTGCCAGTAGTGCCGGCAGGCTTGCCTACGAGCAGTACTTC.

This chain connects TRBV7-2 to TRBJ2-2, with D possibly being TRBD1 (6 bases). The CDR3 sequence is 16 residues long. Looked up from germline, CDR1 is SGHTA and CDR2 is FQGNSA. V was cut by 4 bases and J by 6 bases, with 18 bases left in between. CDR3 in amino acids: CASSWDTFRSAGELFF. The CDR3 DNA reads TGTGCCAGCAGCTGGGACACCTTCAGAAGCGCCGGGGAGCTGTTTTTT.

The CDR3 here is CASSDGLRRGYTF. In nucleotides, the CDR3 is TGTGCCAGCAGCGACGGTCTCCGTAGGGGCTACACCTTC. This chain links TRBV6-4 with TRBJ1-2, with unresolved D. Germline CDR1 MRHNA, CDR2 SNTAGT. CDR3 length: 13 residues. V dropped 6 bases and J dropped 8 bases, with 16 bases sitting between them.

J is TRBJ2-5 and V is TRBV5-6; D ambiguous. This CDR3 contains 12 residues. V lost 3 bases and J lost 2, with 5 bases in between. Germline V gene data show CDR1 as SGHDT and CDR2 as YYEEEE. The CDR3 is CASSWKQETQYF. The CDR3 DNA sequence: TGTGCCAGCAGCTGGAAACAAGAGACCCAGTACTTC.

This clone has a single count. For the CDR3, the DNA is TGCGCCAGCAGCTTGGCGACTAACACCGGGGAGCTGTTTTTT. It codes for CASSLATNTGELFF. The V and J genes are TRBV5-1 and TRBJ2-2; D is unresolved. The germline CDR1 and CDR2 sequences are SGHRS and YFSETQ. This CDR3 has 14 amino acids. Trimming took 0 bases from V and 2 from J, leaving 5 bases between them.

CDR3 DNA: TGCGCCAGCAGCCAAGATCGCGGACTAGCGGGAGGCAATGAGCAGTTCTTC. It codes for CASSQDRGLAGGNEQFF. The chain couples TRBV4-3 to TRBJ2-1; 14 bases match TRBD2. The trim removed 0 bases at V and 6 bases at J, leaving 4 bases unmatched. Germline V gene data show CDR1 as LGHNA and CDR2 as YSLEER. The CDR3 extends over 17 amino acids.

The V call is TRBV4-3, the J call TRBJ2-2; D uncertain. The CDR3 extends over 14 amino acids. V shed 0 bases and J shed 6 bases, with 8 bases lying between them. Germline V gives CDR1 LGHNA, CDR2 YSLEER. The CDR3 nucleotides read TGCGCCAGCAGCCAAGATCTGGTGGCCGGGGAGCTGTTTTTT. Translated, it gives CASSQDLVAGELFF.